The clone carrying this TCR beta chain has just one count. This record comes from a study of blood T cells in healthy people across ages. CDR1 SQVTM and CDR2 ANQGSEA come from the germline V gene. The CDR3 runs 14 residues. Trimming removed 2 bases from V and 0 bases from J, with 7 bases in between. PCR was performed a second time for about 7 to 11 cycles using a sample-barcoded 5' primer and a J-beta primer mix. TCRdb re-called the 5' RACE reads through MiXCR, storing one row per CDR3 protein. The table shows about 730,000 distinct CDR3 sequences, with 43% occurring only once. The rearrangement links TRBV29-1 to TRBJ2-2, with D hard to call. Sequencing was performed on blood. The TCR comes from a woman aged 55 to 70 in good health. The CDR3 DNA follows: TGCAGCGTTGAATGGAGACCGAACACCGGGGAGCTGTTTTTT. Protein product: CSVEWRPNTGELFF.